This T cell receptor beta chain was observed in a study of regulatory T cells in long-lasting Graves disease. Ten or more counts support this clonotype. As to time point: newly diagnosed GD, antithyroid drugs for less than 3 months. RNA extracted from PBMCs served as the sequencing template. Trimming took 5 bases from V and 6 from J, leaving 14 bases between them. This CDR3 contains 14 residues. Germline V gene data show CDR1 as MDHEN and CDR2 as SYDVKM. Construction of the TCR beta libraries employed iRepertoire HTBI primers in conjunction with Arm-PCR of CDR3 regions. Using its own MiXCR run on the multiplex PCR reads, TCRdb lists one record per CDR3 protein. The table lists approximately 350,000 distinct CDR3 sequences, about 12% of them singletons. This same sample was also taken into another study, of T cells in Graves' hyperthyroidism and ophthalmopathy. That study adds: Hyperthyroidism in the patients, aged 18 to 65, was newly diagnosed and under 2 months in duration.

The chain has TRBV28 and TRBJ2-1, with D unclear. The sequencing used peripheral blood mononuclear cells (PBMCs), collected at new diagnosis, from a patient treated with antithyroid drugs. The origin of this receptor is a woman aged 18-29 years with Graves disease. For the CDR3, the DNA is TGTGCCAGCAGTCTTCTCGAGAGCCCCAATGAGCAGTTCTTC. Its translation is CASSLLESPNEQFF. The variable domain in full, completed from reference TRBV28 and TRBJ2-1, reads DVKVTQSSRYLVKRTGEKVFLECVQDMDHENMFWYRQDPGLGLRLIYFSYDVKMKEKGDIPEGYSVSREKKERFSLILESASTNQTSMYLCASSLLESPNEQFFGPGTRLTVL.